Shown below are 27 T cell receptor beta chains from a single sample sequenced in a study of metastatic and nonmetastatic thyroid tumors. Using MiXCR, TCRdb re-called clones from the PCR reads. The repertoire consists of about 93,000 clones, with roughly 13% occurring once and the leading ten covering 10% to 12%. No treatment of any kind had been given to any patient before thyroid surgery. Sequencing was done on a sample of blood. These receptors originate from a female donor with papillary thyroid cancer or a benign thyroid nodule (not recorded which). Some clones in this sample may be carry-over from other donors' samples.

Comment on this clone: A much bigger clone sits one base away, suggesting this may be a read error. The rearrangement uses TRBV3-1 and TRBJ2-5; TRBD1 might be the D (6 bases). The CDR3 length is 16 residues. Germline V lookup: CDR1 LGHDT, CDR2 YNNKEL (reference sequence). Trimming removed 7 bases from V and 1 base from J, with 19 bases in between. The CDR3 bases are TGTGCCAGCATCCTGGTCCCCAGGGGTCCCCAAGAGACCCAGTACTTC. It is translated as CASILVPRGPQETQYF.

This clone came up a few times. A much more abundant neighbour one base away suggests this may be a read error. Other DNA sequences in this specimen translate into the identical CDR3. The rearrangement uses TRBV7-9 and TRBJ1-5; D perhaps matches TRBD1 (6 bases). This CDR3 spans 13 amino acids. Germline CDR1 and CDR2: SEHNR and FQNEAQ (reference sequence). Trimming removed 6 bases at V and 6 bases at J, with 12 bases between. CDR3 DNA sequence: TGTGCCAGCAGTAGGGACACTGCTCAGCCCCAGCATTTT. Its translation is CASSRDTAQPQHF.

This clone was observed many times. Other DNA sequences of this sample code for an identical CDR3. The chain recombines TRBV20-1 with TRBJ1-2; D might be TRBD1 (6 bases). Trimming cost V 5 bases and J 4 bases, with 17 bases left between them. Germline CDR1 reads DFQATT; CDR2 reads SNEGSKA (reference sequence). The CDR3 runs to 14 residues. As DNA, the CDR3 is TGCAGTGCTGTGGGGGACACCAGTCCCTATGGCTACACCTTC. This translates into CSAVGDTSPYGYTF.

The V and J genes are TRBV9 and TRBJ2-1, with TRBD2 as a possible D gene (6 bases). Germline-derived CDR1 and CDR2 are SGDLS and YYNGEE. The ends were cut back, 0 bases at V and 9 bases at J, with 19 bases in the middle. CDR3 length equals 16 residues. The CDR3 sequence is CASSVGRAGFRVEQFF. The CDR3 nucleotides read TGTGCCAGCAGCGTAGGGCGGGCGGGGTTTAGGGTTGAGCAGTTCTTC. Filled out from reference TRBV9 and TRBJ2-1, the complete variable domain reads DSGVTQTPKHLITATGQRVTLRCSPRSGDLSVYWYQQSLDQGLQFLIQYYNGEERAKGNILERFSAQQFPDLHSELNLSSLELGDSALYFCASSVGRAGFRVEQFFGPGTRLTVL.

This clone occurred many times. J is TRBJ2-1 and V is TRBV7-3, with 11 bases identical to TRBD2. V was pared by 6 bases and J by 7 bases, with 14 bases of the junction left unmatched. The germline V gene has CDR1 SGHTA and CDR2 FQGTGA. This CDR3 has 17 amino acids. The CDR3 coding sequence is TGTGCCAGCAGACTGATGCGACTAGCGGGAAGCGAGAATGAGCAGTTCTTC. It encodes CASRLMRLAGSENEQFF.

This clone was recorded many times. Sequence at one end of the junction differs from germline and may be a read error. The CDR3 protein is CASSRGPGDSSNEQFF. CDR3 DNA: TGTGCCAGCAGCCGAGGGCCGGGGGACTCCTCCAATGAGCAGTTCTTC. This chain uses TRBV7-3 with TRBJ2-1, with TRBD2 as a possible D gene (6 bases). Germline CDR1 is SGHTA and CDR2 is FQGTGA. The CDR3 contains 16 residues.

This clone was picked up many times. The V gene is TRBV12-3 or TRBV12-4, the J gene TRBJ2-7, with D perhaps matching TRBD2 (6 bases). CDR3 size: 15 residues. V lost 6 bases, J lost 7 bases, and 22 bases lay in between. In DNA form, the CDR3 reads TGTGCCAGCAGCCCCGGGGGTAGCGGCCTTTGGGAGCAGTACTTC. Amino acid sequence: CASSPGGSGLWEQYF.

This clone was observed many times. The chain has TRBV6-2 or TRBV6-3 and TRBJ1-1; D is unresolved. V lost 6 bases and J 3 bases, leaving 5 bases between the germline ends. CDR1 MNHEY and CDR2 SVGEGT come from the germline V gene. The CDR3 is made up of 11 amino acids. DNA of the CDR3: TGTGCCAGCAGGCTGGACACTGAAGCTTTCTTT. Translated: CASRLDTEAFF.

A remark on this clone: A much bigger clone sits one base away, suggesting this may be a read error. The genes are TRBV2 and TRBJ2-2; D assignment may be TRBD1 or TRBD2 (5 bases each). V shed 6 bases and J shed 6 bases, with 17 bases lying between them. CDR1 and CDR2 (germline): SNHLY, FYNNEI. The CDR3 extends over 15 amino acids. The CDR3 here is CASSEGQVLSGELFF. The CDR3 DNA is TGTGCCAGCAGCGAGGGGCAGGTTTTGTCCGGGGAGCTGTTTTTT.

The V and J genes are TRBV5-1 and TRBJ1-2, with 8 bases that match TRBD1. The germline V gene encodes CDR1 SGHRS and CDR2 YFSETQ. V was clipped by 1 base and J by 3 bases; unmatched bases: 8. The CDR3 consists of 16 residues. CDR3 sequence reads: CASSLIPGQEDYGYTF. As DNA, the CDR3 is TGCGCCAGCAGCTTGATACCGGGACAGGAGGACTATGGCTACACCTTC. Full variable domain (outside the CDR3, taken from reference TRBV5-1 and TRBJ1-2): KAGVTQTPRYLIKTRGQQVTLSCSPISGHRSVSWYQQTPGQGLQFLFEYFSETQRNKGNFPGRFSGRQFSNSRSEMNVSTLELGDSALYLCASSLIPGQEDYGYTFGSGTRLTVV.

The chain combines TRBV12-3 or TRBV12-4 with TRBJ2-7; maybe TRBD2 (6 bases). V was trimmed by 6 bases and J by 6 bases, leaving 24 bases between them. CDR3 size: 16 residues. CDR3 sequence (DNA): TGTGCCAGCAGACCCGCCCCTAGCGTGATGCCCTCCGAGCAGTACTTC. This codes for CASRPAPSVMPSEQYF.

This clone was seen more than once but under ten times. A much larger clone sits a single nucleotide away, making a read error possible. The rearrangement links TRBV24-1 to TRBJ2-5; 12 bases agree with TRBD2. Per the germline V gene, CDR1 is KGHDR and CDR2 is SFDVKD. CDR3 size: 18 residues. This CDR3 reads CATSDSRLAGVYRETQHF. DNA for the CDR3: TGTGCCACCAGTGATTCTCGACTAGCGGGAGTGTATCGAGAGACCCAGCACTTC.

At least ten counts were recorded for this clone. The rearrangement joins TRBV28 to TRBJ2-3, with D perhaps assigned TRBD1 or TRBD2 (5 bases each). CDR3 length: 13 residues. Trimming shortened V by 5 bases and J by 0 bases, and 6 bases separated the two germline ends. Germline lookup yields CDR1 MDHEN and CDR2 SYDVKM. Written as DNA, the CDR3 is TGTGCCAGCAGTAGGGACAGCACAGATACGCAGTATTTT. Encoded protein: CASSRDSTDTQYF.

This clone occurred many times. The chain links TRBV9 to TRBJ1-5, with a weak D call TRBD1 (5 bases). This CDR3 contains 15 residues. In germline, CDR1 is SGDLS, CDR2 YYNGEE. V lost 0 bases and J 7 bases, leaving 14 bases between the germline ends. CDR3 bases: TGTGCCAGCAGCGTAGACCCGAACCGGGGGCAGCCCCAGCATTTT. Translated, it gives CASSVDPNRGQPQHF.

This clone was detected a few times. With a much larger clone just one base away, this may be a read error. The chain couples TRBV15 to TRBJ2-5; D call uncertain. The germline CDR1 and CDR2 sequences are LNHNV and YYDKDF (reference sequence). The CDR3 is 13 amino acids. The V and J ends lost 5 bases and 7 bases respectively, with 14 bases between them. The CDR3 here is CATSRLEKLTQYF. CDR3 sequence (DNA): TGTGCCACCAGCCGACTGGAGAAGTTGACCCAGTACTTC. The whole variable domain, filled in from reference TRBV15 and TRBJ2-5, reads DAMVIQNPRYQVTQFGKPVTLSCSQTLNHNVMYWYQQKSSQAPKLLFHYYDKDFNNEADTPDNFQSRRPNTSFCFLDIRSPGLGDTAMYLCATSRLEKLTQYFGPGTRLLVL.

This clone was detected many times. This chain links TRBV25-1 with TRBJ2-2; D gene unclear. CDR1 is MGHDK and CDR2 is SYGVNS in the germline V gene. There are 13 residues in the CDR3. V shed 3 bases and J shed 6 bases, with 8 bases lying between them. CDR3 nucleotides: TGTGCCAGCAGTGATCCCCCCCCCGGGGAGCTGTTTTTT. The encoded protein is CASSDPPPGELFF.

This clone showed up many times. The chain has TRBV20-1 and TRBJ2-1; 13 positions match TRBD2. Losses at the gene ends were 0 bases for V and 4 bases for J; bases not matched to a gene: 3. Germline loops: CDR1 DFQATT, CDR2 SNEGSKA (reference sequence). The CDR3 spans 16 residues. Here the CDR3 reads CSARDELAGGYNEQFF. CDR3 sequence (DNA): TGCAGTGCTAGAGACGAACTAGCGGGAGGGTACAATGAGCAGTTCTTC.

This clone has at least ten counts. The CDR3, as DNA: TGTGCCAGCAGTTCCGAGTGGGGGGGCCAAGAGACCCAGTACTTC. The encoded protein is CASSSEWGGQETQYF. This rearrangement joins TRBV27 to TRBJ2-5; 7 nucleotides match TRBD2. V shed 4 bases and J 1 base; nucleotides not matched to a gene: 6. Germline V lookup: CDR1 MNHEY, CDR2 SMNVEV (reference sequence). CDR3 length equals 15 residues.

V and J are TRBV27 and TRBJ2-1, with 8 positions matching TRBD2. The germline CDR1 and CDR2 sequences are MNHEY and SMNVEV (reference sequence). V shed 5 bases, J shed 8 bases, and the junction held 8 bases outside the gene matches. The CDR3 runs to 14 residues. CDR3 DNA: TGTGCCAGCAGTCTGCGCGGGGGGCCCCATGAGCAGTTCTTC. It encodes CASSLRGGPHEQFF.

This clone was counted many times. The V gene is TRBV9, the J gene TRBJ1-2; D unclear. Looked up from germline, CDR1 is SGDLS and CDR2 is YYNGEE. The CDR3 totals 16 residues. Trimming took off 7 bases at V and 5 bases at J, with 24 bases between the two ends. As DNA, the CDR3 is TGTGCCAGCGGAAGCCCACGGGGAGGGATCGGTTATGGCTACACCTTC. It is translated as CASGSPRGGIGYGYTF.

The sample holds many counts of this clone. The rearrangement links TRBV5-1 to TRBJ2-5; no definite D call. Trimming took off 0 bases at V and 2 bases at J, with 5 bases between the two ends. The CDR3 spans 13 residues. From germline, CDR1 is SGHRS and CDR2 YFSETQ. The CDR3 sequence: CASSLGPQETQYF. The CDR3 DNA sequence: TGCGCCAGCAGCTTGGGTCCACAAGAGACCCAGTACTTC.

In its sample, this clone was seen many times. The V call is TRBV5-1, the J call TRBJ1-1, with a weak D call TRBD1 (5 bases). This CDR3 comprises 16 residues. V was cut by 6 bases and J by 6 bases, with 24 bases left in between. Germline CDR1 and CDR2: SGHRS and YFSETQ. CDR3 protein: CASISEAGLVGAEAFF. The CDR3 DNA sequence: TGCGCCAGCATCTCTGAGGCGGGCCTCGTAGGGGCTGAAGCTTTCTTT.

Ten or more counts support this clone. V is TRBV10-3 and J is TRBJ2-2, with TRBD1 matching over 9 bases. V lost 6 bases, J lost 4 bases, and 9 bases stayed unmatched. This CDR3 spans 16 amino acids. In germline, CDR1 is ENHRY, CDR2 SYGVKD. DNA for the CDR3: TGTGCCATCAGGGATACAGGGGGCTTTGGCACCGGGGAGCTGTTTTTT. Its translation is CAIRDTGGFGTGELFF.

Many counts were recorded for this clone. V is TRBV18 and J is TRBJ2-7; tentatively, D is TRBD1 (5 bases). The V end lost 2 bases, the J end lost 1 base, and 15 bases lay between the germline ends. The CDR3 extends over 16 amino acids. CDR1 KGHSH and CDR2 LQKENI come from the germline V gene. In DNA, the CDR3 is TGTGCCAGCTCACCATGGGGCAAGGGAAGTTCCTACGAGCAGTACTTC. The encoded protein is CASSPWGKGSSYEQYF.

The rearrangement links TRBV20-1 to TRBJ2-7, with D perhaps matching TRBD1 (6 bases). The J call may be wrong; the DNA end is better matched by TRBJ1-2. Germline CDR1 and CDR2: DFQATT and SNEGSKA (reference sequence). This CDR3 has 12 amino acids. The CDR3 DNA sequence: TGCAGCACAGGAGGGGGTTTGGATGGCTACACCTTC. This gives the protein CSTGGGLDGYTF.

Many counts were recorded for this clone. CDR3 sequence reads: CASSQDDPRVGATQYF. CDR3 bases: TGCGCCAGCAGCCAAGACGACCCTCGGGTGGGCGCCACGCAGTATTTT. The chain couples TRBV4-1 to TRBJ2-3; unclear D gene. V lost 0 bases and J 9 bases, leaving 19 bases between the germline ends. Germline V gene lookup returns CDR1 MGHRA and CDR2 YSYEKL. CDR3 size: 16 residues.

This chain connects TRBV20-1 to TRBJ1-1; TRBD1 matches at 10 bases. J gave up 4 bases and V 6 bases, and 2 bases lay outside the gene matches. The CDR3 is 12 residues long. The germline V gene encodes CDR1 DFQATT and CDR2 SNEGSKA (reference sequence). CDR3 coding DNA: TGCAGTGCGAGGACAGGGGGCACTGAAGCTTTCTTT. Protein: CSARTGGTEAFF.